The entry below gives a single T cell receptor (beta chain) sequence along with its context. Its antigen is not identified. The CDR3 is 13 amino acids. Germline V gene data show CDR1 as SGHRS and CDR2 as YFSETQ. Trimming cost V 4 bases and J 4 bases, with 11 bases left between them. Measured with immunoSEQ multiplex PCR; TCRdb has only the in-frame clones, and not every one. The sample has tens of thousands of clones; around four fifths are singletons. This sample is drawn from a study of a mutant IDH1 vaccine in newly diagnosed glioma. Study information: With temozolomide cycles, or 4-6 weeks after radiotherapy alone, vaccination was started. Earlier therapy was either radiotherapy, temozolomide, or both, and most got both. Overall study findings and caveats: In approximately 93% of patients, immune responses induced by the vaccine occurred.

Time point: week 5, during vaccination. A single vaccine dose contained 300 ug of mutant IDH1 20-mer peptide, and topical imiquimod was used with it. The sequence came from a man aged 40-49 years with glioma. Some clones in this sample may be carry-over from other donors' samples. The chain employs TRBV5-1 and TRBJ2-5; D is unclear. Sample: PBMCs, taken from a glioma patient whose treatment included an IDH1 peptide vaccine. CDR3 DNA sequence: TGCGCCAGCAGCCGACAACGGATAGAGACCCAGTACTTC. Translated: CASSRQRIETQYF.